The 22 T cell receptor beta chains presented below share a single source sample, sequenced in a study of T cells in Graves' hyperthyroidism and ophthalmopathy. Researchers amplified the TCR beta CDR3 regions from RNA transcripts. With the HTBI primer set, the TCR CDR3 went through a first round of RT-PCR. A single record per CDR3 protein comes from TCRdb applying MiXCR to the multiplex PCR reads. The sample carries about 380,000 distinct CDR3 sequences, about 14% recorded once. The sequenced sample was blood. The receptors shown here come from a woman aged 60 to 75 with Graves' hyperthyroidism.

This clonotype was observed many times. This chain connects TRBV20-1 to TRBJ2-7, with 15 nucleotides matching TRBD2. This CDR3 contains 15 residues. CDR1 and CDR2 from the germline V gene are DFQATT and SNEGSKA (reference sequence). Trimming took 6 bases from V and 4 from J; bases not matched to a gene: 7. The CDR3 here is CSAESGTSGRYEQYF. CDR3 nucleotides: TGCAGTGCGGAATCCGGGACTAGCGGGAGGTACGAGCAGTACTTC.

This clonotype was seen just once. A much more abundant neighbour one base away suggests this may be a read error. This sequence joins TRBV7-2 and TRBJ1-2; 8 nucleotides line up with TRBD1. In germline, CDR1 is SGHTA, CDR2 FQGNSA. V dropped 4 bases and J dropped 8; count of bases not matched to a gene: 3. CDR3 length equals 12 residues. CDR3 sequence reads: CASSSSGGGYTF. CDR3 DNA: TGTGCCAGCAGCTCATCAGGGGGCGGCTACACCTTC.

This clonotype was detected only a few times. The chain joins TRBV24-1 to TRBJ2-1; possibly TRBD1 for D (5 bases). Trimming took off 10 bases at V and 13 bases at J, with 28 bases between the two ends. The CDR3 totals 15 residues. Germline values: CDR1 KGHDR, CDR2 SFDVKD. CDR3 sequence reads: CATSRPGWDSEEQFF. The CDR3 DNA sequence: TGTGCCACGAGTAGGCCAGGGTGGGATAGTGAAGAACAGTTCTTC.

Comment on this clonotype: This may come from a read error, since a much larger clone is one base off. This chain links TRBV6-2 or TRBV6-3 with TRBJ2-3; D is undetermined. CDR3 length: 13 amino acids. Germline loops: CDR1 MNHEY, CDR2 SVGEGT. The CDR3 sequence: CATQTQSTDAQYF. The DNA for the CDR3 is TGTGCCACCCAGACACAAAGCACAGATGCGCAGTATTTT.

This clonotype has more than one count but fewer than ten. The CDR3 region is CASSLEGQGRNEQFF. CDR3 in DNA: TGTGCCAGCAGCTTAGAGGGACAGGGTAGGAATGAGCAGTTCTTC. The rearrangement joins TRBV11-3 to TRBJ2-1, with 9 bases matching TRBD1. Germline-derived CDR1 and CDR2 are SGHNT and YENEEA. CDR3 size: 15 residues. Losses at the gene ends were 0 bases for V and 7 bases for J; bases not matched to a gene: 4.

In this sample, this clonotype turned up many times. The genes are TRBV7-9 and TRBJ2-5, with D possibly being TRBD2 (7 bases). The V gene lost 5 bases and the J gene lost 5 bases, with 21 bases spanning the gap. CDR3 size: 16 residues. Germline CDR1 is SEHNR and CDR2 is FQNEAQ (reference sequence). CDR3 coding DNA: TGTGCCAGCAGCCCATGGCCAGCAGGGAGGGGGGAGACCCAGTACTTC. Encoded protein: CASSPWPAGRGETQYF. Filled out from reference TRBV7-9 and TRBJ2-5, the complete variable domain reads DTGVSQNPRHKITKRGQNVTFRCDPISEHNRLYWYRQTLGQGPEFLTYFQNEAQLEKSRLLSDRFSAERPKGSFSTLEIQRTEQGDSAMYLCASSPWPAGRGETQYFGPGTRLLVL.

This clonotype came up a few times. CDR3 amino acids: CASGTGAGGPGELFF. CDR3 nucleotides: TGTGCCAGCGGCACGGGGGCGGGAGGCCCCGGGGAGCTGTTTTTT. The chain recombines TRBV7-9 with TRBJ2-2; 8 bases agree with TRBD2. Germline V gives CDR1 SEHNR, CDR2 FQNEAQ (reference sequence). The CDR3 is 15 residues long. Trimming at V came to 8 bases and at J to 6 bases, leaving 11 bases not matched to a gene.

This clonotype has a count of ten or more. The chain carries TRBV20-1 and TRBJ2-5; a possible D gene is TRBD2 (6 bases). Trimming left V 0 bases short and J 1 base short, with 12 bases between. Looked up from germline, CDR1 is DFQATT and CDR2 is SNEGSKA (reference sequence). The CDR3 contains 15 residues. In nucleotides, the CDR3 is TGCAGTGCTAGAGATCTAAGGGAGGCCCAAGAGACCCAGTACTTC. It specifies CSARDLREAQETQYF.

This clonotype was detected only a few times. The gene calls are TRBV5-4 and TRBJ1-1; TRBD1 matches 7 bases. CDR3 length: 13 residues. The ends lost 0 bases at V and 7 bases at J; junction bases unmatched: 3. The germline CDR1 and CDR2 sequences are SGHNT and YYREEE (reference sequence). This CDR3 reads CASSLGPGGEAFF. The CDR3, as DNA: TGTGCCAGCAGCTTGGGTCCAGGGGGTGAAGCTTTCTTT. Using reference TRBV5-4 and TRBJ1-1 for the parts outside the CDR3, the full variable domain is ETGVTQSPTHLIKTRGQQVTLRCSSQSGHNTVSWYQQALGQGPQFIFQYYREEENGRGNFPPRFSGLQFPNYSSELNVNALELDDSALYLCASSLGPGGEAFFGQGTRLTVV.

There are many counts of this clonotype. The CDR3 sequence: CASGGSNSYEQYF. The DNA for the CDR3 is TGCGCCAGCGGGGGGTCCAACTCCTACGAGCAGTACTTC. The chain uses TRBV5-1 and TRBJ2-7; D is perhaps TRBD2 (6 bases). The CDR3 totals 13 residues. Germline loops: CDR1 SGHRS, CDR2 YFSETQ. V was clipped by 7 bases and J by 0 bases, with 11 bases between them.

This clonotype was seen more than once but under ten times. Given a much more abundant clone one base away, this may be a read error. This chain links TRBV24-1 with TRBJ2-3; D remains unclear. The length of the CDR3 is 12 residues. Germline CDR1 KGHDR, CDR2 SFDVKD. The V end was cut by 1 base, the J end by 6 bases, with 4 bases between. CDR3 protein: CATSDLRDTQYF. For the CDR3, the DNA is TGTGCCACCAGTGATTTACGGGATACGCAGTATTTT.

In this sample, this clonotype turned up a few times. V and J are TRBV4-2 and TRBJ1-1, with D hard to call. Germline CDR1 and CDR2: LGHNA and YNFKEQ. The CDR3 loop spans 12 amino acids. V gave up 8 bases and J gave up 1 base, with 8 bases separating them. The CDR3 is CASGGSNTEAFF. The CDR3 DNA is TGTGCCAGCGGCGGGTCGAACACTGAAGCTTTCTTT.

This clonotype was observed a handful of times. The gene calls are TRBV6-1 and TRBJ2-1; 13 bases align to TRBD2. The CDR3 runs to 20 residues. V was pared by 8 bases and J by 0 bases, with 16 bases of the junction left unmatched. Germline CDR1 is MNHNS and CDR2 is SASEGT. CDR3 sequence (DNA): TGTGCCAGCGCCGCCCCCGGACTAGCGGGAGTAGGGGGCTCCTACAATGAGCAGTTCTTC. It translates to CASAAPGLAGVGGSYNEQFF.

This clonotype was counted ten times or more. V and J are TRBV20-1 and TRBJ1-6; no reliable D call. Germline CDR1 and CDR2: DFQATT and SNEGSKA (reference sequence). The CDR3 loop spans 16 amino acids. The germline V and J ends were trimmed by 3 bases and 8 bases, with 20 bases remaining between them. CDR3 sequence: CSARINTDTVDSPLHF. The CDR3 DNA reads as TGCAGTGCTAGGATTAATACCGACACAGTTGATTCACCCCTCCACTTT.

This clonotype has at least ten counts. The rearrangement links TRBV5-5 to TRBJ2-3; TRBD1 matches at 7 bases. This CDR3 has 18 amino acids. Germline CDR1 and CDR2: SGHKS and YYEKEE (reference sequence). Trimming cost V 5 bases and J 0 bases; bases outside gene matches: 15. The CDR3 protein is CASSFRDSVFSSTDTQYF. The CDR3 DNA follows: TGTGCCAGCAGTTTCCGGGACAGCGTGTTTTCTAGCACAGATACGCAGTATTTT.

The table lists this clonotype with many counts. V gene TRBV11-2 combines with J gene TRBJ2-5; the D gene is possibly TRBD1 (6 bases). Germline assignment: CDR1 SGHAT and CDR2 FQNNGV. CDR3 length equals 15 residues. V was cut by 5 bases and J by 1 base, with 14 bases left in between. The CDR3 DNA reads TGTGCCAGCAGCCCACAGGGTTGGAGCCAAGAGACCCAGTACTTC. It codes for CASSPQGWSQETQYF.

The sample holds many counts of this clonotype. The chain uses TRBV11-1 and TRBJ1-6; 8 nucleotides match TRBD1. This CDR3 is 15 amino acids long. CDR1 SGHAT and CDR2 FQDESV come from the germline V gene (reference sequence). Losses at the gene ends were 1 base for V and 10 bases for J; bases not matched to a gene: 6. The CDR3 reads CASSLEWTGKSPLHF. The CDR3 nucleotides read TGTGCCAGCAGCTTAGAGTGGACAGGGAAGTCACCCCTCCACTTT.

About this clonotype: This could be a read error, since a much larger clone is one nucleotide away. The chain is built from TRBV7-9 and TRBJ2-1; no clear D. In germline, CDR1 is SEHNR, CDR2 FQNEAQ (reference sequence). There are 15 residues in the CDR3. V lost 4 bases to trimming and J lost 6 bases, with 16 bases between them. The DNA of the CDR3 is TGTGCCAGCAGCTCCCTAGAGGTACAGCCCAATGAGCAGTTCTTC. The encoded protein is CASSSLEVQPNEQFF.

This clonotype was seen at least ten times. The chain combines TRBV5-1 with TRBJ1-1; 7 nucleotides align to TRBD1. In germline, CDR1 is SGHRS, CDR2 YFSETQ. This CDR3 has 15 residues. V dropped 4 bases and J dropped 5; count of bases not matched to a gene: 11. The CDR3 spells CASSAVTGKKTEAFF. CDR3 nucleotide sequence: TGCGCCAGCAGCGCGGTGACAGGGAAGAAGACTGAAGCTTTCTTT.

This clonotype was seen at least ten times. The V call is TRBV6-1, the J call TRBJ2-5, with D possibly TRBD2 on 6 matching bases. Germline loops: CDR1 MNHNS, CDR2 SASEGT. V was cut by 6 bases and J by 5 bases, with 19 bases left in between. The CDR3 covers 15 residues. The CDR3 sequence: CASRPRLVLKETQYF. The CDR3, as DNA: TGTGCCAGCAGACCCAGACTAGTTTTAAAGGAGACCCAGTACTTC.

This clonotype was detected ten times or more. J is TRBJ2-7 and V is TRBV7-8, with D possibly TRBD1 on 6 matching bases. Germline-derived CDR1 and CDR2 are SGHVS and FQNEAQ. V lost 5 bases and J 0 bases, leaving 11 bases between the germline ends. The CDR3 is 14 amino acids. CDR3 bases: TGTGCCAGCAGCGCCCGGGACACCTCCTACGAGCAGTACTTC. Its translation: CASSARDTSYEQYF.

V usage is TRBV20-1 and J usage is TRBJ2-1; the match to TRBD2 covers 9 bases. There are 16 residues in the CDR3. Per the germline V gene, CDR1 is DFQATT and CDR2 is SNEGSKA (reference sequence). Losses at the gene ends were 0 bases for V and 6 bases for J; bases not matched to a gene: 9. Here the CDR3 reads CSARDLWLAGLNEQFF. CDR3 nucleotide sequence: TGCAGTGCTAGAGATCTGTGGCTAGCGGGGCTCAATGAGCAGTTCTTC.